This T cell receptor beta chain was identified in a study of long-term antiretroviral therapy in people with HIV. General study points: Among HIV repertoires, CDR3 length ranges were narrower than those of controls.

With survey level as its setting, the immunoSEQ assay was v3.0. The method was immunoSEQ multiplex PCR; TCRdb's version includes in-frame clones alone and lacks a portion of them. The data contain about 16,000 clones, roughly four fifths of them singletons. Notes on this clone: Its antigen is currently unknown.

This clonotype was sampled from a young man with HIV. Sequencing was performed on unsorted PBMCs, taken 0.1 years after starting antiretroviral therapy.

The CDR3 protein is CASSAGRRGNEGGLGLFF. The CDR3 DNA follows: TGTGCCAGCAGCGCGGGACGGAGAGGAAATGAGGGCGGGTTAGGGCTGTTTTTT. The rearrangement links TRBV28 to TRBJ1-4; perhaps TRBD1 as D (5 bases). V was clipped by 6 bases and J by 14 bases, with 34 bases between them. The CDR3 has 18 amino acids. Per germline, CDR1 MDHEN and CDR2 SYDVKM.